The entry that follows covers one T cell receptor beta chain sequence. It has no known antigen specificity. No much larger clone exists at a distance of one base, and base qualities are not known. The CDR3 regions of human TCRbeta chains were subjected to immunosequencing. Under the source paper's analysis protocol: Repertoire TCRs were matched against a reference library of SARS-CoV-2-specific TCRs generated with the MIRA antigen-specificity platform. Breadth was defined as the fraction of unique TCRs that were SARS-CoV-2-associated, and depth was defined as the fraction of total T cells that were SARS-CoV-2-associated. Each spike-specific TCR was assigned to its reactive spike region and to a CD4 or CD8 class using the MIRA data. Log10-transformed breadth and depth values were compared by one-way ANOVA with Sidak's multiple comparisons tests. In its TCRdb copy, this immuneACCESS table keeps in-frame sequences only and misses some clones. Where compared with another copy, unresolved V genes explain less than half of these, and the others have no known cause. Clone size and V and J calls were adopted from that table, with D and trimming inferred from the DNA. Present in this sample are 90,000 or so clones, roughly 85% of which were seen just once. The ten largest clones capture about 7.5% of the sample.

This sample's time point label indicates: baseline before first vaccination. Vaccinee samples were obtained from the UK trials COV001 and COV002, which included a single-blind randomized controlled phase 2/3 trial of AZD1222 (ChAdOx1 nCoV-19) in healthy adults. For TCRbeta chain sequencing, PBMC samples from trial participants were taken at day 0 and at day 28 after the second dose. The data were obtained in a study of T cell responses to AZD1222 COVID-19 vaccine (dated by TCRdb to the early 2020s). Context from the whole study: AZD1222 recipients whose second dose came at about 4 weeks and those whose second dose came at about 12 weeks were combined into one group, since spike-specific TCR depth and breadth did not differ between the two schedules. A total of approximately 240 trial participants underwent TCR sequencing, of whom under 220 had received two doses of AZD1222 and approximately 25 had received two doses of the MenACWY control vaccine. Trial participants were enrolled by age into 18-55, 56-69 and 70-plus year subgroups, with around 150, 28 and 57 TCR-sequenced participants respectively.

Overall study outcomes, separate from this receptor: Conclusions about previously exposed vaccinees were limited because only a handful of AZD1222 recipients were SARS-CoV-2 seropositive at baseline. The whole spike protein was spanned by vaccine-associated CD4 TCRs, and dominant responses were seen in regions 160-218 and 743-854. After two AZD1222 doses, spike-specific TCR breadth and depth were significantly higher than at day 0 and than in MenACWY recipients. Participants were mostly white British, with more females than males. The authors suggested clonal diversity may have been underestimated. Reportedly, close to half of the unique spike-specific TCRs recognized epitopes lying outside the regions that are mutated in the B.1.351 and B.1.1.7 variants. Because no day 14 peak-response samples were available, the repertoires could be characterized only after the peak T cell response. The 56-69-year group was small, and its depth increase did not reach significance, likely because of low power.

The junction carries 14 bases between V and J, which are trimmed by 3 bases and 1 base respectively. The CDR3 runs 16 residues from the cysteine to the phenylalanine. The kept DNA is CDR3 alone, 48 bases in frame from the first base. The germline V gene (reference sequence) yields LNHDA for CDR1 and SQIVND for CDR2. The sequence was obtained from an adult in good health. The chain is made from TRBV19 and TRBJ2-3; the D element might be TRBD1 or TRBD2, as each aligns at 6 bases. Specimen: peripheral blood, collected on day 0 of AZD1222 vaccination. The DNA sequence follows: TGTGCCAGTAGTATGCGGGGTAGGACAGGCACAGATACGCAGTATTTT. This translates into CASSMRGRTGTDTQYF.